Sequencing of this T cell receptor (beta chain) was carried out in a study of control samples from healthy donors and cancer patients. Germline V CDR1 and CDR2: LNHDA, SQIVND (reference sequence). The V end lost 0 bases, the J end lost 5 bases, and 11 bases lay between the germline ends. The CDR3 is made up of 15 amino acids. Generated by immunoSEQ multiplex PCR, the TCRdb table keeps only in-frame clones and is missing some. Of 75,000 to 95,000 clones in the sample, approximately 88% were seen once. The sequence came from a man between 65 and 79 years old with lung cancer. This chain connects TRBV19 to TRBJ1-5; D ambiguous. The source material was PBMCs. CDR3 loop: CASSIDQDDYQPQHF. The CDR3 DNA reads TGTGCCAGTAGTATAGATCAGGACGACTATCAGCCCCAGCATTTT.